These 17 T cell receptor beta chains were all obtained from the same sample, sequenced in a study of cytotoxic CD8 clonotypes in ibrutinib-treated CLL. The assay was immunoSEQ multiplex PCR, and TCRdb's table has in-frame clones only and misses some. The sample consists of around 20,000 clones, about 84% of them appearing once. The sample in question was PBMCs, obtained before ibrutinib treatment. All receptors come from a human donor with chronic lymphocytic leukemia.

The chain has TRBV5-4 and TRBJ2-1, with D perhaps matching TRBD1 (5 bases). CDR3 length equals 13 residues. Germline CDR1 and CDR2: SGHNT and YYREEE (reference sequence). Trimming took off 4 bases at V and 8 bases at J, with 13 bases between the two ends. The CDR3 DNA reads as TGTGCCAGCAGCGGGGCAGGCGCGGATGAGCAGTTCTTC. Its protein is CASSGAGADEQFF.

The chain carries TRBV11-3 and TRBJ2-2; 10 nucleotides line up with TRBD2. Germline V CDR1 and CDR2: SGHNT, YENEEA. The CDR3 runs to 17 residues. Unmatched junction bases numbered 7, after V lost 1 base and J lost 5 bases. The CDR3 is CASSLGLAGAQTGELFF. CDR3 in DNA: TGTGCCAGCAGCTTAGGCCTAGCGGGGGCCCAAACCGGGGAGCTGTTTTTT.

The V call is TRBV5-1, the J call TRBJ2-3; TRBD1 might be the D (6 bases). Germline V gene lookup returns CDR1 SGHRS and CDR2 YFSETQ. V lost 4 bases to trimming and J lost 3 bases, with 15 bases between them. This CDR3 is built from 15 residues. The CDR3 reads CASSAGQTRTDTQYF. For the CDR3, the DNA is TGCGCCAGCAGCGCAGGACAGACTCGGACAGATACGCAGTATTTT.

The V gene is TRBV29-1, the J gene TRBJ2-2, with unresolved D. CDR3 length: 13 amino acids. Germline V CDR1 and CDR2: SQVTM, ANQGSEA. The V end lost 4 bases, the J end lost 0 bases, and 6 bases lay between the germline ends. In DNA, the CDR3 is TGCAGCGTTGGATCTCCGAACACCGGGGAGCTGTTTTTT. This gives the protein CSVGSPNTGELFF.

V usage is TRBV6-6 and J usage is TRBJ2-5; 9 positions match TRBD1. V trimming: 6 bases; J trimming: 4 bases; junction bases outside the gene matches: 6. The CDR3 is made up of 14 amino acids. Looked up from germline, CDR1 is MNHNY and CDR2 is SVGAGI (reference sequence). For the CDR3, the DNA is TGTGCCAGCAGGCAGACAGGGGGTCGAGAGACCCAGTACTTC. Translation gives CASRQTGGRETQYF.

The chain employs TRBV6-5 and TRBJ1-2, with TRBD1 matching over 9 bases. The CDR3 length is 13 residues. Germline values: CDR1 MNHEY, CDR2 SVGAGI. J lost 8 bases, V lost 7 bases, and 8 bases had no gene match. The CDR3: CASTVGQGGGYTF. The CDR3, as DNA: TGTGCCAGCACCGTGGGACAGGGAGGAGGCTACACCTTC.

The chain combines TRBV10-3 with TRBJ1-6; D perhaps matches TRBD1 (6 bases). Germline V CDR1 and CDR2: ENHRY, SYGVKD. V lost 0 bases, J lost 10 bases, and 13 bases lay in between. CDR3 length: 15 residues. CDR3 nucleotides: TGTGCCATCAGTGAGTCGGGGGCAGGTCGATCACCCCTCCACTTT. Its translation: CAISESGAGRSPLHF.

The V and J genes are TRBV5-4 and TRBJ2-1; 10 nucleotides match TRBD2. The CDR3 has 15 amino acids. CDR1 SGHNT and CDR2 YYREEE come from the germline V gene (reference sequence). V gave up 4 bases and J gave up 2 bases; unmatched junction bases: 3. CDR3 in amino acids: CASSPSGGAYNEQFF. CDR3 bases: TGTGCCAGCAGCCCCAGCGGGGGGGCCTACAATGAGCAGTTCTTC.

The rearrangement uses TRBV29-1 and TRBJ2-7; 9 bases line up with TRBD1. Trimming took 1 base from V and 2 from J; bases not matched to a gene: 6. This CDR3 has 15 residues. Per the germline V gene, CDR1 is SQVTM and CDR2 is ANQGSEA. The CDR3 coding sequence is TGCAGCGTTGAAGCTGGGACAGGGTCTGCCTACGAGCAGTACTTC. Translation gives CSVEAGTGSAYEQYF.

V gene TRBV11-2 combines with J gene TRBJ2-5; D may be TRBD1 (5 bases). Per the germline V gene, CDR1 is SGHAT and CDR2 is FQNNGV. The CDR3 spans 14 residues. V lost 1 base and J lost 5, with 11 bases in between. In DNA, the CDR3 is TGTGCCAGCAGCTTAGTAGCAGGGCGGGAGACCCAGTACTTC. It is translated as CASSLVAGRETQYF.

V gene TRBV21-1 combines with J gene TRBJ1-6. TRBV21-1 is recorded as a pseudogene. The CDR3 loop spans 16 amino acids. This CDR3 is CASSYHSRGANSPLHF. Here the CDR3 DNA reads TGTGCCAGCAGCTACCACAGTAGGGGGGCAAATTCACCCCTCCACTTT.

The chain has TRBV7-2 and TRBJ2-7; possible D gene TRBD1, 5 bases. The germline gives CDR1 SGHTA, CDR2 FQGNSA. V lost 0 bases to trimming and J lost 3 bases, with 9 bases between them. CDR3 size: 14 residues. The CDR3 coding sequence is TGTGCCAGCAGCTTAGCGTCAGGGAACTACGAGCAGTACTTC. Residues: CASSLASGNYEQYF.

The chain's CDR3 is CASSYDLFGNTIYF. The CDR3 DNA follows: TGTGCCAGCAGTTACGACCTGTTTGGAAACACCATATATTTT. The J gene is TRBJ1-3, the V gene TRBV6-5, with no clear D. The CDR3 has 14 residues. Trimming left V 2 bases short and J 3 bases short, with 8 bases between. Germline assignment: CDR1 MNHEY and CDR2 SVGAGI.

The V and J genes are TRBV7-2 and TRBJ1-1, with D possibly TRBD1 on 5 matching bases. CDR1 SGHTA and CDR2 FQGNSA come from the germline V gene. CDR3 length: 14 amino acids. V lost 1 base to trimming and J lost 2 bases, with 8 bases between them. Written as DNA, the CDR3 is TGTGCCAGCAGCTTAGTGGGACTCAACACTGAAGCTTTCTTT. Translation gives CASSLVGLNTEAFF.

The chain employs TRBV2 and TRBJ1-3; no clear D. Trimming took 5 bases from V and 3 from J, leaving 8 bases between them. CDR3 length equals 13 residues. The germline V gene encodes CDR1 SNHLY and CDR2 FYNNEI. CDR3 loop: CASSKELGNTIYF. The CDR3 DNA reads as TGTGCCAGCAGTAAAGAACTTGGAAACACCATATATTTT.

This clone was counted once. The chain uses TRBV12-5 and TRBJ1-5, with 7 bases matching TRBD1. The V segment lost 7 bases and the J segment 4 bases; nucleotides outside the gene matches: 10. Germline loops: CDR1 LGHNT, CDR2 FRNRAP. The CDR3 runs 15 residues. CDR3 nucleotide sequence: TGTGCTAGTGACTCACAGGGGAAGGGGAATCAGCCCCAGCATTTT. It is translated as CASDSQGKGNQPQHF.

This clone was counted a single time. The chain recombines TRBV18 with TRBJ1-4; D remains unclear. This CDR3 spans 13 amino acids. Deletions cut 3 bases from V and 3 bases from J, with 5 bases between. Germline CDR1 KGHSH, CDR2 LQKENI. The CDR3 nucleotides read TGTGCCAGCTCACCGCGCTCTAATGAAAAACTGTTTTTT. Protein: CASSPRSNEKLFF.